These 18 T cell receptor beta chains were sequenced from one sample in a study of beta chain features in type 1 diabetes. Antigen specificity for these receptors is unknown. General study findings and limits: In all four CD4+ subsets, TCRB CDR3 length was significantly, moderately reduced in type 1 diabetes.

The study reverse transcribed the entire isolated RNA, so it sequenced expressed TCRB transcripts. TCRdb's table, derived via immunoSEQ multiplex PCR, lists solely in-frame clones and lacks some. This table has some 350,000 clones, about 10% appearing once. Sequencing was carried out using central memory CD4+ T cells from blood. These receptors all come from a man between 25 and 39 years old with type 1 diabetes.

The sample holds one count of this clone. At one of its ends the junction is not consistent with the germline gene, which may arise from a read error. The same CDR3 arises from other DNA sequences in this sample as well. The V call is TRBV4-1, the J call TRBJ2-7; possibly TRBD1 or TRBD2 for D (5 bases each). The CDR3 contains 14 residues. CDR1 and CDR2 from the germline V gene are MGHRA and YSYEKL. This CDR3 reads CASSQADTAYEQYF. As DNA, the CDR3 is TGTGCCAGCAGCCAAGCGGACACCGCTTACGAGCAGTACTTC.

This CDR3 is CASSLGGQGTEQYF. The CDR3 bases are TGCGCCAGCAGCTTGGGTGGACAGGGGACCGAGCAGTACTTC. The chain joins TRBV5-1 to TRBJ2-7, with TRBD1 matching over 9 bases. J gave up 6 bases and V 0 bases, and 4 bases lay outside the gene matches. The CDR3 runs to 14 residues. Germline assignment: CDR1 SGHRS and CDR2 YFSETQ.

The chain links TRBV7-2 to TRBJ2-5; 8 bases are shared with TRBD2. CDR3 length equals 14 residues. V lost 6 bases and J lost 4; bases outside the gene matches: 7. Germline CDR1 and CDR2: SGHTA and FQGNSA. The CDR3 sequence: CASSRAGAIETQYF. The CDR3 nucleotides are TGTGCCAGCAGTCGAGCGGGAGCCATAGAGACCCAGTACTTC.

This clone has just a few counts. J is TRBJ1-5 and V is TRBV6-5; TRBD1 agrees at 9 bases. The length of the CDR3 is 15 residues. The J segment lost 6 bases and the V segment lost 5 bases, leaving 8 bases of the junction unmatched. Germline values: CDR1 MNHEY, CDR2 SVGAGI. CDR3 in DNA: TGTGCCAGCAGTGGACAGGGGTTCCAGGGTCAGCCCCAGCATTTT. This gives the protein CASSGQGFQGQPQHF.

This clone was detected a few times. This chain uses TRBV5-1 with TRBJ2-1, with 8 nucleotides matching TRBD2. V was pared by 6 bases and J by 6 bases, with 8 bases of the junction left unmatched. This CDR3 is built from 14 residues. Germline V gives CDR1 SGHRS, CDR2 YFSETQ. CDR3 sequence (DNA): TGCGCCAGCAAGACTAGCGATATTCGCAATGAGCAGTTCTTC. It codes for CASKTSDIRNEQFF.

This clone was seen more than once but under ten times. The chain uses TRBV29-1 and TRBJ2-5, with D hard to call. The CDR3 totals 12 residues. V dropped 1 base and J dropped 5 bases, with 8 bases sitting between them. Germline loops: CDR1 SQVTM, CDR2 ANQGSEA. CDR3: CSVEGVSETQYF. DNA for the CDR3: TGCAGCGTTGAAGGCGTCAGTGAGACCCAGTACTTC.

The table lists this clone with a few counts. The rearrangement links TRBV6-1 to TRBJ2-5; 7 bases align to TRBD1. Germline V CDR1 and CDR2: MNHNS, SASEGT. V gave up 7 bases and J gave up 7 bases; unmatched junction bases: 12. CDR3 length equals 14 residues. CDR3 sequence: CASTGDSPYGTQYF. CDR3 coding DNA: TGTGCCAGCACCGGGGACAGCCCCTACGGGACCCAGTACTTC.

This chain joins TRBV28 and TRBJ2-7, with TRBD1 as a possible D gene (6 bases). The germline V and J ends were trimmed by 1 base and 2 bases, with 15 bases remaining between them. This CDR3 has 16 residues. From germline, CDR1 is MDHEN and CDR2 SYDVKM. CDR3 region: CASSLSEPQGPYEQYF. CDR3 in DNA: TGTGCCAGCAGTTTATCCGAACCACAGGGTCCCTACGAGCAGTACTTC.

This clone occurred many times. V and J are TRBV5-1 and TRBJ2-5, with D perhaps TRBD2 (6 bases). CDR1 and CDR2 (germline): SGHRS, YFSETQ. This CDR3 comprises 13 residues. V dropped 5 bases and J dropped 2 bases, with 10 bases sitting between them. Here the CDR3 DNA reads TGCGCCAGCAGATATAGCGGACAAGAGACCCAGTACTTC. Encoded protein: CASRYSGQETQYF. Combining the CDR3 with reference TRBV5-1 and TRBJ2-5 gives the whole variable domain KAGVTQTPRYLIKTRGQQVTLSCSPISGHRSVSWYQQTPGQGLQFLFEYFSETQRNKGNFPGRFSGRQFSNSRSEMNVSTLELGDSALYLCASRYSGQETQYFGPGTRLLVL.

The CDR3 region is CASRPTGMNTEAFF. In DNA form, the CDR3 reads TGTGCCAGCAGACCAACAGGGATGAACACTGAAGCTTTCTTT. This chain connects TRBV28 to TRBJ1-1, with a possible D match to TRBD1 (6 bases). The germline V gene has CDR1 MDHEN and CDR2 SYDVKM. Trimming took 6 bases from V and 0 from J, leaving 11 bases between them. The CDR3 runs 14 residues.

CDR3 loop: CASSVGLAHTGELFF. The CDR3 region has the DNA TGTGCCAGCAGCGTAGGTCTGGCTCACACCGGGGAGCTGTTTTTT. The genes are TRBV9 and TRBJ2-2, with D unresolved. CDR3 length equals 15 residues. V lost 0 bases and J lost 3, with 9 bases in between. Germline CDR1 is SGDLS and CDR2 is YYNGEE.

This clone was counted between two and nine times. This chain joins TRBV5-1 and TRBJ2-1, with a possible D match to TRBD2 (6 bases). This CDR3 has 15 amino acids. Looked up from germline, CDR1 is SGHRS and CDR2 is YFSETQ. V was trimmed by 4 bases and J by 0 bases, leaving 11 bases between them. The CDR3 protein is CASSQDGSSYNEQFF. CDR3 DNA: TGCGCCAGCAGCCAGGACGGGAGCTCCTACAATGAGCAGTTCTTC.

This clone was observed a few times. The V call is TRBV5-8, the J call TRBJ2-1, with D tentatively TRBD2 (5 bases). With 4 bases removed from V and 7 bases from J, the gap between germline ends came to 9 bases. Germline CDR1 and CDR2: SGHTS and YDEGEE. This CDR3 region has 12 residues. Here the CDR3 DNA reads TGTGCCAGCAGCCCGAGGAGGAATGAGCAGTTCTTC. Translating it yields CASSPRRNEQFF. Full variable domain (missing parts from reference TRBV5-8 and TRBJ2-1): EAGVTQSPTHLIKTRGQQATLRCSPISGHTSVYWYQQALGLGLQFLLWYDEGEERNRGNFPPRFSGRQFPNYSSELNVNALELEDSALYLCASSPRRNEQFFGPGTRLTVL.

This clone was counted a few times. The V gene is TRBV7-2, the J gene TRBJ2-2; TRBD2 matches at 11 bases. The CDR3 is 16 residues long. CDR1 SGHTA and CDR2 FQGNSA come from the germline V gene. Unmatched junction bases numbered 7, after V lost 5 bases and J lost 5 bases. CDR3 nucleotides: TGTGCCAGCAGCCGTCAAACTAGCGGGAGTACCGGGGAGCTGTTTTTT. Residues: CASSRQTSGSTGELFF.

This chain uses TRBV4-1 with TRBJ2-7; D gene uncertain. The CDR3 contains 14 residues. Germline CDR1 reads MGHRA; CDR2 reads YSYEKL. Trimming removed 4 bases from V and 0 bases from J, with 10 bases in between. The CDR3, as DNA: TGCGCCAGCAGCCCCGAACATGGCTCCTACGAGCAGTACTTC. Translating gives CASSPEHGSYEQYF.

A remark on this clone: One end of the junction is discordant with germline, which a read error may explain. The chain joins TRBV4-1 to TRBJ2-5, with no clear D. The CDR3 is 14 amino acids. From germline, CDR1 is MGHRA and CDR2 YSYEKL. The CDR3 reads CASSPGQSQETQYF. CDR3 nucleotide sequence: TGTGCCAGCAGCCCCGGGCAGAGCCAAGAGACCCAGTACTTC.

The table lists this clone with a few counts. The V call is TRBV7-9, the J call TRBJ2-5; no clear D. Germline V gene data show CDR1 as SEHNR and CDR2 as FQNEAQ (reference sequence). CDR3 length: 12 residues. Deletions cut 5 bases from V and 7 bases from J, with 11 bases between. CDR3 nucleotides: TGTGCCAGCAGCCTACTTGAAGGGACCCAGTACTTC. It encodes CASSLLEGTQYF.

The chain has TRBV4-3 and TRBJ2-5, with D tentatively TRBD1 (5 bases). The J call may be mistaken, given a closer DNA end match to TRBJ2-7. Per the germline V gene, CDR1 is LGHNA and CDR2 is YSLEER. The CDR3 runs to 14 residues. CDR3 residues: CASSQEQASYEQYF. In DNA form, the CDR3 reads TGCGCCAGCAGCCAAGAACAGGCCTCCTACGAGCAGTACTTC.